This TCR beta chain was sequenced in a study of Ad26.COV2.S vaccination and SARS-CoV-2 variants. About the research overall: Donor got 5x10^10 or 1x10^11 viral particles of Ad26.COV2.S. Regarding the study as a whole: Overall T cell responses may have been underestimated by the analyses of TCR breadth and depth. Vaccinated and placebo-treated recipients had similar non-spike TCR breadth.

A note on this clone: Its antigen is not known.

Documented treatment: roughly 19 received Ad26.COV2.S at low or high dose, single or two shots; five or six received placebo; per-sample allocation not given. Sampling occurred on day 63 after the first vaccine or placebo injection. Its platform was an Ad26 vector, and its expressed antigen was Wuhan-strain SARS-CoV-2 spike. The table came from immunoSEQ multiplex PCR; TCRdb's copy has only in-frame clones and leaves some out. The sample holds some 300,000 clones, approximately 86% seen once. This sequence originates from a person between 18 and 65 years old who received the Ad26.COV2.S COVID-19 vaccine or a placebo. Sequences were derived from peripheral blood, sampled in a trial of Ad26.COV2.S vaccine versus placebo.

The CDR3 region has the DNA TGTGCCAGCAGTTTAGGGGGGGGTAATTCACCCCTCCACTTT. Its translation: CASSLGGGNSPLHF. The chain is built from TRBV27 and TRBJ1-6; a possible D gene is TRBD1 (5 bases). The CDR3 extends over 14 amino acids. Trimming shortened V by 2 bases and J by 6 bases, and 8 bases separated the two germline ends. CDR1 MNHEY and CDR2 SMNVEV come from the germline V gene (reference sequence).